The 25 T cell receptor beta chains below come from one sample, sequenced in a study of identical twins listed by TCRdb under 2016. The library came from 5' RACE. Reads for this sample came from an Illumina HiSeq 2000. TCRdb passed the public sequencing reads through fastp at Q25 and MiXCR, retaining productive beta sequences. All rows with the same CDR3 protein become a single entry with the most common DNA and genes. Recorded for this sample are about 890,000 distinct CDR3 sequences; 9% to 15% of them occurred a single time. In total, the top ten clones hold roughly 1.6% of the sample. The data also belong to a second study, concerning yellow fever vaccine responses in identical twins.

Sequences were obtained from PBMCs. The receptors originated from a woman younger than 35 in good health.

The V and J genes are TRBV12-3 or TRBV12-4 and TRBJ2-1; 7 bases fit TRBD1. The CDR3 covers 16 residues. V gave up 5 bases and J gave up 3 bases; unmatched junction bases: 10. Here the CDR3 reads CASSPPGDRVYNEQFF. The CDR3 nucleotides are TGTGCCAGCAGTCCCCCAGGAGACAGGGTCTACAATGAGCAGTTCTTC.

The CDR3 nucleotides read TGTGCCACCAGCAGAGATGAAGGGTCGGGCTACAATGAGCAGTTCTTC. Residues: CATSRDEGSGYNEQFF. The chain links TRBV15 to TRBJ2-1; no definite D call. The germline V gene has CDR1 LNHNV and CDR2 YYDKDF (reference sequence). V was pared by 0 bases and J by 3 bases, with 12 bases between. The CDR3 contains 16 residues.

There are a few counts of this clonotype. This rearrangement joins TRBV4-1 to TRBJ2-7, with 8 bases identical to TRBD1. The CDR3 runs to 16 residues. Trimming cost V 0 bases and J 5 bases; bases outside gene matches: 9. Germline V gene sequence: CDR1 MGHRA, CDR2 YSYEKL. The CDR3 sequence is CASSQDWTGSRDEQYF. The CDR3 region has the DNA TGCGCCAGCAGCCAAGATTGGACAGGGAGTAGGGACGAGCAGTACTTC.

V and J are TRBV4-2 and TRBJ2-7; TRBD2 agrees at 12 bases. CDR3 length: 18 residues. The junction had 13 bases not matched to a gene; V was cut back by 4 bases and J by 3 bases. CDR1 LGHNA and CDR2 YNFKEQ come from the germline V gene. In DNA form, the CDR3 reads TGTGCCAGCAGCCCTACTAGCGGGGGGCCCAGTTTGCTCTACGAGCAGTACGTC. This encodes CASSPTSGGPSLLYEQYV.

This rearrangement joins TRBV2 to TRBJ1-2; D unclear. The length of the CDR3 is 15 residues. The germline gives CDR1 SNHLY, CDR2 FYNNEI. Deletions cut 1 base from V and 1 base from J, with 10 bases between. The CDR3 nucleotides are TGTGCCAGCAGTGAAGATATGGGGTTTAACTATGGCTACACCTTC. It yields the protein CASSEDMGFNYGYTF.

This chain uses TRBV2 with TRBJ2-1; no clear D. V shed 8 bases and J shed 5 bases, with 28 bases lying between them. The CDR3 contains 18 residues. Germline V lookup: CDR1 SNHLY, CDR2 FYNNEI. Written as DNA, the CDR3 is TGTGCCAGCTGTTTATCCTCTTGGGTGCGAACCAAGAACAATGAGCAGTTCTTC. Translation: CASCLSSWVRTKNNEQFF. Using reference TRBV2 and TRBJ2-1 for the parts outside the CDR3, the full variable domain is EPEVTQTPSHQVTQMGQEVILRCVPISNHLYFYWYRQILGQKVEFLVSFYNNEISEKSEIFDDQFSVERPDGSNFTLKIRSTKLEDSAMYFCASCLSSWVRTKNNEQFFGPGTRLTVL.

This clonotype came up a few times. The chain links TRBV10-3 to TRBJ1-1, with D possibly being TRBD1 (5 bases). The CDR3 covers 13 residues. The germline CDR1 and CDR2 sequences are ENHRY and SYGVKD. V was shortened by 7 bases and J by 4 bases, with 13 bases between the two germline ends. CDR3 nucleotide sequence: TGTGCCATCAAACCGGGGGGGAGCACTGAAGCTTTCTTT. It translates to CAIKPGGSTEAFF.

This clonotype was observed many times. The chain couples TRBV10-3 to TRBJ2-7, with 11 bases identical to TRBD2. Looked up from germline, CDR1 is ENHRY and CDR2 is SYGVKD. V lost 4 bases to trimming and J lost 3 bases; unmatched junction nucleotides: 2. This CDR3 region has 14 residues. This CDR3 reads CAISGLAGFYEQYF. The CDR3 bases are TGTGCCATCAGTGGACTAGCGGGGTTCTACGAGCAGTACTTC.

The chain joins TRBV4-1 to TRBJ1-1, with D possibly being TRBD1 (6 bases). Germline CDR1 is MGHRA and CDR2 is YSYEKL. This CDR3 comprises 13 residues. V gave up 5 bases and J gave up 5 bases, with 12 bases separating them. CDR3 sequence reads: CASSAGAETEAFF. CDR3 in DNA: TGCGCCAGCAGCGCAGGGGCGGAGACTGAAGCTTTCTTT.

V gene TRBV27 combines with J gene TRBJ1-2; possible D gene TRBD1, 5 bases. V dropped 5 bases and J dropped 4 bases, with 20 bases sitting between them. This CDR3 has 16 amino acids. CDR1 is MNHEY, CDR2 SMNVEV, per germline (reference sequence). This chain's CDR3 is CASSPNPPGLGYGYTF. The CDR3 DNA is TGTGCCAGCAGTCCGAACCCTCCGGGACTTGGCTATGGCTACACCTTC.

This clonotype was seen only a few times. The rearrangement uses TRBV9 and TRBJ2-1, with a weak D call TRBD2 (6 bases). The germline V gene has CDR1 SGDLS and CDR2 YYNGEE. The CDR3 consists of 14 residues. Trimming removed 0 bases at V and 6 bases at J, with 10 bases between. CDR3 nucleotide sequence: TGTGCCAGCAGCGTAGAGATGACTAGCAATGAGCAGTTCTTC. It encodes CASSVEMTSNEQFF. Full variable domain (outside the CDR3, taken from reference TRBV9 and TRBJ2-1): DSGVTQTPKHLITATGQRVTLRCSPRSGDLSVYWYQQSLDQGLQFLIQYYNGEERAKGNILERFSAQQFPDLHSELNLSSLELGDSALYFCASSVEMTSNEQFFGPGTRLTVL.

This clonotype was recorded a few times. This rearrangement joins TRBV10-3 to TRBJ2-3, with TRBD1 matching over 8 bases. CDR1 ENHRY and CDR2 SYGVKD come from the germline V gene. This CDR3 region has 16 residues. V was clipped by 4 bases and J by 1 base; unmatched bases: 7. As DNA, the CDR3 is TGTGCCATCAGTGGAGGACAGGGAGTTGGCACAGATACGCAGTATTTT. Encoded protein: CAISGGQGVGTDTQYF.

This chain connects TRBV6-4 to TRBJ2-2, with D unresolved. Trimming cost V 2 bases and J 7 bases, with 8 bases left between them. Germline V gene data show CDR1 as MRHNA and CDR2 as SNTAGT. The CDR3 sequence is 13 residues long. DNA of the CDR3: TGTGCCAGCAGTGACAGGGATGGCGGGGAGCTGTTTTTT. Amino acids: CASSDRDGGELFF.

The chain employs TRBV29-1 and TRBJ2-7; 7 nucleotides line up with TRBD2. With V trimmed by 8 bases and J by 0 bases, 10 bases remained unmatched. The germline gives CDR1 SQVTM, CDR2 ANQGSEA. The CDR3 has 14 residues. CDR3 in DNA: TGCAGCTTCCAAGGGGCGGGAGTCTCCTACGAGCAGTACTTC. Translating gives CSFQGAGVSYEQYF.

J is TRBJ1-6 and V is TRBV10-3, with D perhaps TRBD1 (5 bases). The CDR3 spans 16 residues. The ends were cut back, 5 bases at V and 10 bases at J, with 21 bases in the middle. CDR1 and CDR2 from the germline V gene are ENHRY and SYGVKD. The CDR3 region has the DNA TGTGCCATCAGTAACTCTCCAGGGAAGGTGGAATCACCCCTCCACTTT. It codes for CAISNSPGKVESPLHF.

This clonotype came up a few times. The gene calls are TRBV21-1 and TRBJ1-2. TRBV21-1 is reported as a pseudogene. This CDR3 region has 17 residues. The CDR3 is CASSPGREGGSNYGYTF. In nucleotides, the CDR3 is TGTGCCAGCAGCCCAGGTCGGGAGGGAGGGTCTAACTATGGCTACACCTTC.

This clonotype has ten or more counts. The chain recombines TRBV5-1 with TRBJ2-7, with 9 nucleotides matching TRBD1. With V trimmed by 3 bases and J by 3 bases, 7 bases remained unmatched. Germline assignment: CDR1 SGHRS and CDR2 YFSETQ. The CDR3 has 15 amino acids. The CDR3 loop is CASSSETGGGYEQYF. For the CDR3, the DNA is TGCGCCAGCAGCTCGGAGACAGGGGGTGGCTACGAGCAGTACTTC. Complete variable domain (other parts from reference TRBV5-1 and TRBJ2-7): KAGVTQTPRYLIKTRGQQVTLSCSPISGHRSVSWYQQTPGQGLQFLFEYFSETQRNKGNFPGRFSGRQFSNSRSEMNVSTLELGDSALYLCASSSETGGGYEQYFGPGTRLTVT.

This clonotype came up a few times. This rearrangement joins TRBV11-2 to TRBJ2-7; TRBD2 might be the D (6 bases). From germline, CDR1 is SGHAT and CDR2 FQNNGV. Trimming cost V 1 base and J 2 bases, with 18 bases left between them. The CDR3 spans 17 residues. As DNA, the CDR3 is TGTGCCAGCAGCTTAGTATCAGGGCGGGGCTCGCCCTACGAGCAGTACGTC. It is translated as CASSLVSGRGSPYEQYV.

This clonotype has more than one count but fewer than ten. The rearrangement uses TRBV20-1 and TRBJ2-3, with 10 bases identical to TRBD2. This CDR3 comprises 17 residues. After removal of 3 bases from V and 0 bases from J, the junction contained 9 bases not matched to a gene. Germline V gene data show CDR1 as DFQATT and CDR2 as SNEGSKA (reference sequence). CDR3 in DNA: TGCAGTGCTAGCTACGGACTAGCGGAAACAAGCACAGATACGCAGTATTTT. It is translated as CSASYGLAETSTDTQYF.

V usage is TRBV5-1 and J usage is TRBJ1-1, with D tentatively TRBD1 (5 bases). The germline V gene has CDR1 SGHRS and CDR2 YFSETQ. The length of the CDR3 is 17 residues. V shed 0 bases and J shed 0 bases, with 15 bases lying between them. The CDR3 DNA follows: TGCGCCAGCAGCTTGGGTGGCAGGGTCAAGGTGAACACTGAAGCTTTCTTT. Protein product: CASSLGGRVKVNTEAFF. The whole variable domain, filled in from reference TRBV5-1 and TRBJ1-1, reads KAGVTQTPRYLIKTRGQQVTLSCSPISGHRSVSWYQQTPGQGLQFLFEYFSETQRNKGNFPGRFSGRQFSNSRSEMNVSTLELGDSALYLCASSLGGRVKVNTEAFFGQGTRLTVV.

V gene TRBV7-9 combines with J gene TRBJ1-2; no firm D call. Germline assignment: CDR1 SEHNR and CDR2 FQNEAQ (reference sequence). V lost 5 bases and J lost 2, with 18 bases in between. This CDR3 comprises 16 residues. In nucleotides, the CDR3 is TGTGCCAGCAGCCACCCCCCGGGCGGCGTAAACTATGGCTACACCTTC. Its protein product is CASSHPPGGVNYGYTF. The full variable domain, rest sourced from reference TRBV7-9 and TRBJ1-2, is DTGVSQNPRHKITKRGQNVTFRCDPISEHNRLYWYRQTLGQGPEFLTYFQNEAQLEKSRLLSDRFSAERPKGSFSTLEIQRTEQGDSAMYLCASSHPPGGVNYGYTFGSGTRLTVV.

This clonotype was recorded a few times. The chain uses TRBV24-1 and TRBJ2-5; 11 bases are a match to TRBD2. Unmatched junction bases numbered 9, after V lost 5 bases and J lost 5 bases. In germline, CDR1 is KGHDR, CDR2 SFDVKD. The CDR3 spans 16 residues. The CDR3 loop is CATSALAGGPMETQYF. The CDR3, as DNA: TGTGCCACCAGTGCCTTAGCGGGAGGGCCGATGGAGACCCAGTACTTC.

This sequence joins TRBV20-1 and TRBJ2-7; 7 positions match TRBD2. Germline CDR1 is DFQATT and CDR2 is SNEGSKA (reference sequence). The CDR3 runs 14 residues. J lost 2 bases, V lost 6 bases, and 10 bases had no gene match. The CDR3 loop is CSASGTGKTYEQYF. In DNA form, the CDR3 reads TGCAGTGCGAGCGGGACCGGGAAAACCTACGAGCAGTACTTC.

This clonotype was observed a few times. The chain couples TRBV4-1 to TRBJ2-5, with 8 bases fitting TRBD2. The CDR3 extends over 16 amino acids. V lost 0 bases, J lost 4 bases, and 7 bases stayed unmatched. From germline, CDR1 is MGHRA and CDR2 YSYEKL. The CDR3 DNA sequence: TGCGCCAGCAGCCAAGATCCACGGGGGGGCGGAGAGACCCAGTACTTC. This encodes CASSQDPRGGGETQYF.

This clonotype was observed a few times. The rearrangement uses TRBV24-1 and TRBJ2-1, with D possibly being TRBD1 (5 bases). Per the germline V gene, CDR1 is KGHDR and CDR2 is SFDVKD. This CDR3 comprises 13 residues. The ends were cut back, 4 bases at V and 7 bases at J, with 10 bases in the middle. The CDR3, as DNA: TGTGCCACCAGTGACCGACAGACTAATGAGCAGTTCTTC. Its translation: CATSDRQTNEQFF.